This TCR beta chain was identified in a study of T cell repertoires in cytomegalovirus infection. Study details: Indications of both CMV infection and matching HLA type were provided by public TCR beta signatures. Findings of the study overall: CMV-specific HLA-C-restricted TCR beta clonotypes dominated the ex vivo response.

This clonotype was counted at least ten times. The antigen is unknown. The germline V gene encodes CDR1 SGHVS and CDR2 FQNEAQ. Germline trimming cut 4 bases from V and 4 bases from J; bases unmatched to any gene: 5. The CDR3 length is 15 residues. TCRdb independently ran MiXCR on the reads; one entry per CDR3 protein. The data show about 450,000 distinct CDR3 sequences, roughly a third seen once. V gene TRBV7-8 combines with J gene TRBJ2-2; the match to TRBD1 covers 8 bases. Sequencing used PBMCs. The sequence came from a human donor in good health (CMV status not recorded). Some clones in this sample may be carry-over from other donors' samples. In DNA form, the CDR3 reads TGTGCCAGCAGCTCTCAGGGGGCGGTCACCGGGGAGCTGTTTTTT. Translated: CASSSQGAVTGELFF. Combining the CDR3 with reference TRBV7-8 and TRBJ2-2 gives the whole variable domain GAGVSQSPRYKVAKRGQDVALRCDPISGHVSLFWYQQALGQGPEFLTYFQNEAQLDKSGLPSDRFFAERPEGSVSTLKIQRTQQEDSAVYLCASSSQGAVTGELFFGEGSRLTVL.